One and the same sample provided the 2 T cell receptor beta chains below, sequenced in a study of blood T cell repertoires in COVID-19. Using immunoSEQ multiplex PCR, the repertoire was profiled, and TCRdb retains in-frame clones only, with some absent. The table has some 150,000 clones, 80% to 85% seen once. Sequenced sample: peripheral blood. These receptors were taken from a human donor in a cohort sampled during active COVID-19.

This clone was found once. The CDR3: CASSLQTGVLDTEAFF. The CDR3 region has the DNA TGTGCCAGCTCACTCCAAACAGGGGTATTGGACACTGAAGCTTTCTTT. The chain uses TRBV18 and TRBJ1-1, with TRBD1 identical over 7 bases. Losses at the gene ends were 4 bases for V and 3 bases for J; bases not matched to a gene: 11. The CDR3 is made up of 16 amino acids. Germline values: CDR1 KGHSH, CDR2 LQKENI.

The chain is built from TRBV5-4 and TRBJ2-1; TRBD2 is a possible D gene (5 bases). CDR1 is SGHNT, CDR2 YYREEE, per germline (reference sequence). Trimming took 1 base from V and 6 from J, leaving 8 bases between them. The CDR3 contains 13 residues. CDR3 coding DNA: TGTGCCAGCAGCTTGCGGGGTGGCAATGAGCAGTTCTTC. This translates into CASSLRGGNEQFF. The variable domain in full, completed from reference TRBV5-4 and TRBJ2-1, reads ETGVTQSPTHLIKTRGQQVTLRCSSQSGHNTVSWYQQALGQGPQFIFQYYREEENGRGNFPPRFSGLQFPNYSSELNVNALELDDSALYLCASSLRGGNEQFFGPGTRLTVL.